These 18 T cell receptor beta chains share one sample of origin, sequenced in a study of T cells in women clearing cervical HPV infection. Here immunoSEQ multiplex PCR was the method, and the copy in TCRdb shows in-frame clones only, minus some. The sample table sets out about 26,000 clones. The sequencing input was blood buffy coat. These receptors were taken from a woman aged 18 to 75 with a cervical HPV16 infection that either progressed to CIN3+ or cleared (not recorded which).

A word on this clone: One end of the junction is discordant with germline, which a read error may explain. The CDR3 end falls 3 residues outside the read, so it is completed with the germline J gene. Within the sample, other DNA sequences also encode this same CDR3. This chain joins TRBV2 and TRBJ1-3; TRBD1 is a possible D gene (5 bases). Germline V gene sequence: CDR1 SNHLY, CDR2 FYNNEI. This CDR3 comprises 14 residues. The DNA read from the CDR3 is TGTGCCAGCAGTGTAAGGGGCTCTGGAAACACA. Its translation: CASSVRGSGNT. The CDR3 reads in full as CASSVRGSGNTIYF.

About this clone itself: The read comes to an end 3 residues before the CDR3 does, leaving the germline J gene to fill in the end. The genes are TRBV5-8 and TRBJ1-2; no clear D gene. Per the germline V gene, CDR1 is SGHTS and CDR2 is YDEGEE. CDR3 length: 14 amino acids. CDR3 protein: CASSFRLLGGGYTF. The CDR3 bases that were read are TGTGCCAGCAGCTTCCGACTTTTAGGAGGAGGC.

With regard to this clone: With the read ending 3 residues before the CDR3 end, the germline J gene is used to fill in that end. The chain uses TRBV2 and TRBJ2-7; TRBD2 agrees at 14 bases. Unmatched junction bases numbered 7, after V lost 6 bases and J lost 0 bases. The CDR3 runs to 17 residues. Germline V gene lookup returns CDR1 SNHLY and CDR2 FYNNEI. Incomplete CDR3 DNA: TGTGCCAGCAGGCAGACTAGCGGGAGGGTCAGCTCCTACGAG. Translation: CASRQTSGRVSSYE. The complete CDR3 reads CASRQTSGRVSSYEQYF.

Concerning this clone itself: The DNA ends 3 residues before the CDR3 does, and the rest of the CDR3 is filled in from the germline J gene. The chain employs TRBV5-1 and TRBJ1-1; D is perhaps TRBD1 (5 bases). The ends were cut back, 5 bases at V and 3 bases at J, with 20 bases in the middle. This CDR3 has 16 amino acids. CDR1 and CDR2 from the germline V gene are SGHRS and YFSETQ. CDR3 amino acids: CASRRGQLGYDTEAFF. CDR3 DNA (partial): TGCGCCAGCAGAAGGGGCCAACTGGGCTATGACACTGAA.

Details on this clone: The read halts 3 residues ahead of the CDR3 end, with the missing end drawn from the germline J gene. The chain combines TRBV28 with TRBJ1-6; possible D gene TRBD1, 5 bases. The CDR3 length is 16 residues. Germline-derived CDR1 and CDR2 are MDHEN and SYDVKM. CDR3 protein: CASSYTKQVGGVALHF. Partial CDR3 DNA: TGTGCCAGCAGTTACACGAAACAGGTGGGAGGAGTGGCC. Supplemented by reference TRBV28 and TRBJ1-6, the full variable domain reads DVKVTQSSRYLVKRTGEKVFLECVQDMDHENMFWYRQDPGLGLRLIYFSYDVKMKEKGDIPEGYSVSREKKERFSLILESASTNQTSMYLCASSYTKQVGGVALHFGNGTRLTVT.

This chain's CDR3 is CSARLAGELYNEQFF. The covered CDR3 bases are TGCAGTGCTCGACTAGCGGGAGAACTATACAATGAG. This sequence joins TRBV20-1 and TRBJ2-1; 12 bases align to TRBD2. The observed sequence ends 3 residues before the CDR3 terminus, with the missing tail filled in from the germline J gene. The ends lost 5 bases at V and 4 bases at J; junction bases unmatched: 6. The CDR3 runs to 15 residues. CDR1 and CDR2 (germline): DFQATT, SNEGSKA (reference sequence).

Points on this clone: The CDR3 end falls 3 residues outside the read, so it is completed with the germline J gene. V and J are TRBV28 and TRBJ2-2, with TRBD1 matching over 7 bases. The V gene end was trimmed by 7 bases and the J gene end by 3 bases; junction bases not matched to a gene: 11. The germline V gene encodes CDR1 MDHEN and CDR2 SYDVKM. The CDR3 runs to 16 residues. The CDR3 bases that were read are TGTGCCAGCACCTCCCCGGGTACAGGGGACACCGGGGAG. Its protein product is CASTSPGTGDTGE. The whole CDR3 protein reads CASTSPGTGDTGELFF.

Concerning this clone itself: Read data end 3 residues before the CDR3 end; the end is taken from the germline J gene. The J gene is TRBJ2-3, the V gene TRBV7-2; a possible D gene is TRBD2 (6 bases). The CDR3 has 15 residues. Looked up from germline, CDR1 is SGHTA and CDR2 is FQGNSA. The CDR3 protein is CASSPTRVTGETQYF. The covered CDR3 bases are TGTGCCAGCAGTCCTACCCGGGTTACGGGGGAGACG.

Details on this clone: The CDR3 end falls 3 residues outside the read, so it is completed with the germline J gene. The rearrangement uses TRBV7-2 and TRBJ1-1; no definite D call. V lost 5 bases and J 4 bases, leaving 8 bases between the germline ends. Germline V gene sequence: CDR1 SGHTA, CDR2 FQGNSA. This CDR3 region has 12 residues. CDR3 region: CASSRRGTEAFF. Incomplete CDR3 DNA: TGTGCCAGCAGCAGACGGGGCACTGAA.

As to this clone: Read sequence stops 3 residues before the CDR3 end, and the germline J gene provides the missing end. This rearrangement joins TRBV5-4 to TRBJ1-4, with a weak D call TRBD1 (6 bases). The V and J ends lost 0 bases and 8 bases respectively, with 14 bases between them. Germline lookup yields CDR1 SGHNT and CDR2 YYREEE (reference sequence). This CDR3 comprises 15 residues. The CDR3 region is CASSLEGGGGEKLFF. CDR3 DNA, as far as it was read: TGTGCCAGCAGCTTGGAAGGCGGGGGCGGCGAAAAA.

Details on this clone: The missing CDR3 end, 3 residues past where the read stops, is filled in from the germline J gene. V gene TRBV7-2 combines with J gene TRBJ2-3; TRBD2 aligns across 9 bases. CDR1 SGHTA and CDR2 FQGNSA come from the germline V gene. Trimming cost V 3 bases and J 5 bases; bases outside gene matches: 6. The CDR3 runs 15 residues. The CDR3 loop reads CASSFGGGAIDTQYF. The DNA read from the CDR3 is TGTGCCAGCAGCTTCGGCGGGGGGGCCATAGATACG.

A word on this clone: Read sequence stops 3 residues before the CDR3 end, and the germline J gene provides the missing end. The V gene is TRBV19, the J gene TRBJ2-2, with 7 bases fitting TRBD1. Germline CDR1 and CDR2: LNHDA and SQIVND (reference sequence). The CDR3 is made up of 15 amino acids. Partial CDR3 DNA: TGTGCCAGTAGTGTGGGGACAGAATATAATTCACCG. Its translation is CASSVGTEYNSP. The CDR3 reads in full as CASSVGTEYNSPLFF.

Concerning this clone itself: The missing CDR3 end, 3 residues past where the read stops, is filled in from the germline J gene. The chain recombines TRBV2 with TRBJ1-5; TRBD1 is a possible D gene (6 bases). V lost 3 bases, J lost 7 bases, and 13 bases lay in between. This CDR3 contains 14 residues. CDR1 is SNHLY and CDR2 is FYNNEI in the germline V gene. CDR3 region: CASSDPTGWQPQHF. The DNA read from the CDR3 is TGTGCCAGCAGTGACCCCACAGGGTGGCAGCCC.

A word on this clone: Sequencing ends 3 residues short of the CDR3 end; the germline J gene provides the rest. The rearrangement joins TRBV20-1 to TRBJ2-3; 8 bases fit TRBD1. This CDR3 contains 15 residues. Looked up from germline, CDR1 is DFQATT and CDR2 is SNEGSKA (reference sequence). V gave up 4 bases and J gave up 1 base; unmatched junction bases: 7. The CDR3 region is CSATDRGSGTDTQYF. CDR3 DNA, as far as it was read: TGCAGTGCTACAGACAGGGGCAGTGGCACAGATACG.

A remark on this clone: The CDR3 is cut off 3 residues early in the read; its end comes from the germline J gene. The J gene is TRBJ1-4, the V gene TRBV12-3 or TRBV12-4; possible D gene TRBD1, 5 bases. The germline V and J ends were trimmed by 3 bases and 7 bases, with 6 bases remaining between them. The CDR3 is made up of 12 amino acids. CDR3 DNA (partial): TGTGCCAGCAGTTTCAGGGTTGAAAAA. Protein: CASSFRVEK. The full CDR3 protein reads CASSFRVEKLFF.

As regards this clone: The CDR3 goes on 3 residues after the read ends, and that part is filled in from the germline J gene. The rearrangement uses TRBV2 and TRBJ2-2; 9 bases fit TRBD1. CDR1 SNHLY and CDR2 FYNNEI come from the germline V gene. The CDR3 consists of 16 residues. After removal of 11 bases from V and 1 base from J, the junction contained 11 bases not matched to a gene. The covered CDR3 bases are TGTGCCGTCCAAAATCCGGGACAGGGGAACACCGGGGAG. Translating gives CAVQNPGQGNTGE. The entire CDR3 protein is CAVQNPGQGNTGELFF. The full variable domain, completed using reference TRBV2 and TRBJ2-2, is EPEVTQTPSHQVTQMGQEVILRCVPISNHLYFYWYRQILGQKVEFLVSFYNNEISEKSEIFDDQFSVERPDGSNFTLKIRSTKLEDSAMYFCAVQNPGQGNTGELFFGEGSRLTVL.

Note on this clone: The read finishes 3 residues shy of the CDR3 end, and the germline J gene is used to complete it. V and J are TRBV5-1 and TRBJ2-3; 8 bases map to TRBD2. The CDR3 consists of 17 residues. V lost 0 bases to trimming and J lost 5 bases; unmatched junction nucleotides: 11. The germline CDR1 and CDR2 sequences are SGHRS and YFSETQ. This CDR3 is CASSLDQRQLAGDTQYF. Partial CDR3 DNA: TGCGCCAGCAGCTTGGACCAGAGGCAGCTAGCGGGAGATACG.

As to this clone: Read data end 3 residues before the CDR3 end; the end is taken from the germline J gene. The V call is TRBV6-2 or TRBV6-3, the J call TRBJ2-7, with 13 bases identical to TRBD2. This CDR3 is 16 amino acids long. Germline V gene data show CDR1 as MNHEY and CDR2 as SVGEGT. Germline trimming cut 5 bases from V and 1 base from J; bases unmatched to any gene: 5. CDR3: CASSIRTSGGSYEQYF. The CDR3 bases that were read are TGTGCCAGCAGTATAAGGACTAGCGGGGGTTCCTACGAG.